Sequencing of this T cell receptor (beta chain) was carried out in a study of T cell repertoires in cytomegalovirus infection. Study-wide background: CMV epitopes in the study were HLA-C-restricted (recently identified) and HLA-B-restricted (well studied). The public TCR beta signatures pointed to both CMV infection and matching HLA type. Findings and caveats of the study: CMV-specific HLA-C-restricted TCR beta clonotypes dominated the ex vivo response. Frequencies of public TCR beta families were cumulated, and this identified carriers of CMV plus the relevant HLA.

In the case of this clonotype: Antigen: not known. Being one base from a much bigger clone, this may be a read error.

Trimming removed 5 bases at V and 1 base at J, with 8 bases between. CDR3 length equals 13 residues. TCRdb re-called the reads through MiXCR, storing one row per CDR3 protein. The sample consists of some 500,000 distinct CDR3 sequences, about 33% of them appearing once. Sample: cultured PBMCs, taken from culture after CMV antigen stimulation. V usage is TRBV12-3 or TRBV12-4 and J usage is TRBJ1-1, with D tentatively TRBD1 (6 bases). The clonotype comes from a human donor in good health (CMV status not recorded). Some clones in this sample may be carry-over from other donors' samples. CDR3 DNA: TGTGCCAGCAGTACGGGACAGAACACTGAAGCTTTCTTT. This codes for CASSTGQNTEAFF.